This TCR beta chain was recovered during a study of graft-versus-host responses after intestinal transplantation. Study details: Recipients uniformly received anti-thymocyte globulin induction, followed by tacrolimus and steroids for three to four years.

Notes on this clone: Its antigen is not identified.

Germline lookup yields CDR1 SEHNR and CDR2 FQNEAQ (reference sequence). Trimming removed 5 bases from V and 9 bases from J, with 11 bases in between. CDR3 size: 11 residues. Study-wide results and limits: An association linked early post-transplant HvG declines with peak circulating GvH clone levels.

Assay used: immunoSEQ multiplex PCR; TCRdb lists only in-frame clones, some missing. Found here are around 90,000 clones, over 85% of them singletons; the top ten hold around 1.1%. The chain combines TRBV7-9 with TRBJ2-7, with D possibly matching TRBD1 (5 bases). The receptor comes from a human donor who was the organ donor for an intestinal transplant. The sequences come from unstimulated CD8+ T cells sorted from spleen or lymph node cells, collected before transplant. This CDR3 is CASSASRGQYF. CDR3 DNA sequence: TGTGCCAGCAGCGCAAGTAGGGGGCAGTACTTC.